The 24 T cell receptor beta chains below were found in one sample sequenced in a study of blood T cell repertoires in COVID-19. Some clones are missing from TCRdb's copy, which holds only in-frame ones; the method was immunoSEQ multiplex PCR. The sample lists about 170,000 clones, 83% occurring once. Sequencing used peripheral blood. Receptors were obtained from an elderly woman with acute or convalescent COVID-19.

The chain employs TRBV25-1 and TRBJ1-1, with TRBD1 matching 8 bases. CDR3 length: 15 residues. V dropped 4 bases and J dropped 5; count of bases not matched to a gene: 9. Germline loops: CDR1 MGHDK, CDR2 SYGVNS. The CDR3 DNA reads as TGTGCCAGCAGTGTTTTGCGCAGGGGGCGGACTGAAGCTTTCTTT. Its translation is CASSVLRRGRTEAFF.

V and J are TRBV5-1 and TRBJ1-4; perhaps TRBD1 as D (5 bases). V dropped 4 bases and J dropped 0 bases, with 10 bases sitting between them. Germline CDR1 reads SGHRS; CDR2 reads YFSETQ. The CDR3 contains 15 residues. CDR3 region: CASSRTSPTNEKLFF. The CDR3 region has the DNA TGCGCCAGCAGCCGGACAAGTCCAACTAATGAAAAACTGTTTTTT.

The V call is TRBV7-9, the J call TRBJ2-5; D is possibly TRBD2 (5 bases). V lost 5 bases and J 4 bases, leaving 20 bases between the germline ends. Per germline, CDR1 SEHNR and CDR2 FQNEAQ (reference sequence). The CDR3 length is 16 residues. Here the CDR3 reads CASSRMLSSAGETQYF. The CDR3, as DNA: TGTGCCAGCAGCCGGATGTTGTCTTCTGCGGGAGAGACCCAGTACTTC.

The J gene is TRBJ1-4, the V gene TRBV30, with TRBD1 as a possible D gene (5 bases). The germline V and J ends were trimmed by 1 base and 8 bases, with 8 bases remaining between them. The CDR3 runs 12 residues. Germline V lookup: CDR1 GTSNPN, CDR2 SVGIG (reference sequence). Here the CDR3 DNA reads TGTGCCTGGAGTGGGCAGGGCGAAAAACTGTTTTTT. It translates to CAWSGQGEKLFF.

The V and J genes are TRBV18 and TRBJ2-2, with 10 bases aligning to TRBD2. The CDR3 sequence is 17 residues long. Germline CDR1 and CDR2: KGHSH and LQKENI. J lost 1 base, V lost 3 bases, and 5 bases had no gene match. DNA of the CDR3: TGTGCCAGCTCACCTACCACTAGCGGGGTGAACACCGGGGAGCTGTTTTTT. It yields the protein CASSPTTSGVNTGELFF.

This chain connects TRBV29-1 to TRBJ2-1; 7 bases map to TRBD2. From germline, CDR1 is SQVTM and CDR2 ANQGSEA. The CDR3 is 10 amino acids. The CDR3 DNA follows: TGCAGTGGGGGGGGATATGAGCAGTTCTTC. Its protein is CSGGGYEQFF.

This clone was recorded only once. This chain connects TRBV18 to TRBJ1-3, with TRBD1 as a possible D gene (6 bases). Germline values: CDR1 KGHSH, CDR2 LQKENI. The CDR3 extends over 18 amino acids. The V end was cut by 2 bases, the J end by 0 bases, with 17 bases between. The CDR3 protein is CASSPDRTGIHSGNTIYF. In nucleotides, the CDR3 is TGTGCCAGCTCACCAGATAGAACAGGGATACACTCTGGAAACACCATATATTTT. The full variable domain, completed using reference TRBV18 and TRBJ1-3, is NAGVMQNPRHLVRRRGQEARLRCSPMKGHSHVYWYRQLPEEGLKFMVYLQKENIIDESGMPKERFSAEFPKEGPSILRIQQVVRGDSAAYFCASSPDRTGIHSGNTIYFGEGSWLTVV.

The CDR3 sequence is CASSLRLAGGYNEQFF. Here the CDR3 DNA reads TGTGCCAGCAGCCTTCGACTAGCGGGAGGGTACAATGAGCAGTTCTTC. The V and J genes are TRBV13 and TRBJ2-1; TRBD2 agrees at 14 bases. The trim removed 5 bases at V and 4 bases at J, leaving 4 bases unmatched. This CDR3 is 16 amino acids long. CDR1 and CDR2 (germline): PRHDT, FYEKMQ (reference sequence). The variable domain in full, with the rest retrieved from reference TRBV13 and TRBJ2-1, is AAGVIQSPRHLIKEKRETATLKCYPIPRHDTVYWYQQGPGQDPQFLISFYEKMQSDKGSIPDRFSAQQFSDYHSELNMSSLELGDSALYFCASSLRLAGGYNEQFFGPGTRLTVL.

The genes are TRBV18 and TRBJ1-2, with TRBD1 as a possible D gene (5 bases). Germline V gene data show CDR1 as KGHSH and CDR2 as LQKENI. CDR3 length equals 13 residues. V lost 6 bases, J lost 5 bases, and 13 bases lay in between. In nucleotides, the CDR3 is TGTGCCAGCTCCCCTGACAGATCGTATGGCTACACCTTC. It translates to CASSPDRSYGYTF.

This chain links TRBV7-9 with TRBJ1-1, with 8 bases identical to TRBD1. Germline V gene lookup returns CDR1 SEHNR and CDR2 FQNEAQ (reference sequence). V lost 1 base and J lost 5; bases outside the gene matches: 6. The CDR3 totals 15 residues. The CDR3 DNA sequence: TGTGCCAGCAGCTTAGGAGACAACAGGGGGACTGAAGCTTTCTTT. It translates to CASSLGDNRGTEAFF. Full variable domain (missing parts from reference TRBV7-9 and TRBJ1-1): DTGVSQNPRHKITKRGQNVTFRCDPISEHNRLYWYRQTLGQGPEFLTYFQNEAQLEKSRLLSDRFSAERPKGSFSTLEIQRTEQGDSAMYLCASSLGDNRGTEAFFGQGTRLTVV.

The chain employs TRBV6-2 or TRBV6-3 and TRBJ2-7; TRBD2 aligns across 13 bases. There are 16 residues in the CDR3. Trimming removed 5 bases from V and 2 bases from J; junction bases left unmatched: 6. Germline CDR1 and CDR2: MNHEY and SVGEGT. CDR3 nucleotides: TGTGCCAGCAGTCAGGGGACTAGCGGGAAGGCCTACGAGCAGTACTTC. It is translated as CASSQGTSGKAYEQYF.

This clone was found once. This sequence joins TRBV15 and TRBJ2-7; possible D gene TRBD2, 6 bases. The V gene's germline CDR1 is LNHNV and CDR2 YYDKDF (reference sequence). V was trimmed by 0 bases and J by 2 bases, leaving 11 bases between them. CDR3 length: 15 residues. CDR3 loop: CATSREGGTTYEQYF. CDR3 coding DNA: TGTGCCACCAGCAGAGAGGGGGGAACTACCTACGAGCAGTACTTC.

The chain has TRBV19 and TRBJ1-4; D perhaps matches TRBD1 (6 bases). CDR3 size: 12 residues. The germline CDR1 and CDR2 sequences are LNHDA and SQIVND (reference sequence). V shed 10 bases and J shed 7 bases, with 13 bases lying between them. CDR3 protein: CATQGPGEKLFF. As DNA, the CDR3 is TGTGCCACTCAGGGGCCTGGTGAAAAACTGTTTTTT.

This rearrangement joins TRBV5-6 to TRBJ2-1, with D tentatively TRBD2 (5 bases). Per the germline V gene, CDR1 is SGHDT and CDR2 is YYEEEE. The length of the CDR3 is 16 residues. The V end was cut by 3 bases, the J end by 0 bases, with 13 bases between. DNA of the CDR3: TGTGCCAGCAGCTGGACTCCACGTAGCTCCTACAATGAGCAGTTCTTC. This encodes CASSWTPRSSYNEQFF. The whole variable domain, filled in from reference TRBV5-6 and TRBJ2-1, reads DAGVTQSPTHLIKTRGQQVTLRCSPKSGHDTVSWYQQALGQGPQFIFQYYEEEERQRGNFPDRFSGHQFPNYSSELNVNALLLGDSALYLCASSWTPRSSYNEQFFGPGTRLTVL.

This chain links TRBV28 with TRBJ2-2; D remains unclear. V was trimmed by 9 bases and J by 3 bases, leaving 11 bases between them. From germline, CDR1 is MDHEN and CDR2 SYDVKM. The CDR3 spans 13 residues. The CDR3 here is CASVRADTGELFF. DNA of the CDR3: TGTGCCAGTGTTCGCGCGGACACCGGGGAGCTGTTTTTT.

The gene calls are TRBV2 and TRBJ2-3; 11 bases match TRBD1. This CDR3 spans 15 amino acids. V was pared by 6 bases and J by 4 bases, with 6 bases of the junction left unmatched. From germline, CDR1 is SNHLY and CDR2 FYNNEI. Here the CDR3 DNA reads TGTGCCAGCAGGGTGGGGACAGGGGGGCCAGATACGCAGTATTTT. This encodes CASRVGTGGPDTQYF. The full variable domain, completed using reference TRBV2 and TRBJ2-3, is EPEVTQTPSHQVTQMGQEVILRCVPISNHLYFYWYRQILGQKVEFLVSFYNNEISEKSEIFDDQFSVERPDGSNFTLKIRSTKLEDSAMYFCASRVGTGGPDTQYFGPGTRLTVL.

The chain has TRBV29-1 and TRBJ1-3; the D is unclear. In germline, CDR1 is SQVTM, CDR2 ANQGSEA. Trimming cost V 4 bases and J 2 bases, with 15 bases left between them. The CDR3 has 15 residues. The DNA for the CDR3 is TGCAGCGTTGCAGAGTTCGTGAGCGCTGGAAACACCATATATTTT. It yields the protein CSVAEFVSAGNTIYF.

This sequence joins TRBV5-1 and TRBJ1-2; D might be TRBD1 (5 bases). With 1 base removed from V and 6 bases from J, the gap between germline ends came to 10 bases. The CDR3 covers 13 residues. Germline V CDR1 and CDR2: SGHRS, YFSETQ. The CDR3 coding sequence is TGCGCCAGCAGCTTGCTTGCGGGGGATGGCTACACCTTC. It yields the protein CASSLLAGDGYTF.

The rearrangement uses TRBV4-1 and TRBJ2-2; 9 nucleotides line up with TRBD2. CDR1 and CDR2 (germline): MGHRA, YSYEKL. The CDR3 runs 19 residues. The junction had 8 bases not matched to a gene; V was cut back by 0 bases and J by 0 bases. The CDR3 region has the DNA TGCGCCAGCAGCCAAGATCGGTGGGCTAGCGGGGCGAACACCGGGGAGCTGTTTTTT. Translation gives CASSQDRWASGANTGELFF.

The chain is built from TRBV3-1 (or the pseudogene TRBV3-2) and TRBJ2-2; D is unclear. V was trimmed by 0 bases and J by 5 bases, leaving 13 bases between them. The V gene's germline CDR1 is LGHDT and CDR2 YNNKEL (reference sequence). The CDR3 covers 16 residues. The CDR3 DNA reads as TGTGCCAGCAGCCAAGACAGAAAGAGGATTACCGGGGAGCTGTTTTTT. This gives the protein CASSQDRKRITGELFF.

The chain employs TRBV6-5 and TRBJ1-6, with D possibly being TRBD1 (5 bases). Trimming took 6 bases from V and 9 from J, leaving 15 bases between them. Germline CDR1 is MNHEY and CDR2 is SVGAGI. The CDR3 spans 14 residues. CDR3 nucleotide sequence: TGTGCCAGCAGCCGGGGGACGAGAGGTTCACCCCTCCACTTT. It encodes CASSRGTRGSPLHF.

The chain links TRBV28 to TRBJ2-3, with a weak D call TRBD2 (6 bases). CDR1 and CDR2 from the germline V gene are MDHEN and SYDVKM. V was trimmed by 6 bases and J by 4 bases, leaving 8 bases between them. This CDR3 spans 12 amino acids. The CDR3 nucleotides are TGTGCCAGCAGGTCTAGCGCAGATACGCAGTATTTT. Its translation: CASRSSADTQYF.

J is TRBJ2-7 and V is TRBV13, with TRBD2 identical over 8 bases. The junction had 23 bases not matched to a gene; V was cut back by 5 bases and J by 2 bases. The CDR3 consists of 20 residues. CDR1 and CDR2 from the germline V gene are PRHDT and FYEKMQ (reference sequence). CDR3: CASSHGGGVAGSIKPYEQYF. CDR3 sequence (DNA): TGTGCCAGCAGCCACGGCGGAGGGGTAGCGGGGTCGATTAAGCCCTACGAGCAGTACTTC.

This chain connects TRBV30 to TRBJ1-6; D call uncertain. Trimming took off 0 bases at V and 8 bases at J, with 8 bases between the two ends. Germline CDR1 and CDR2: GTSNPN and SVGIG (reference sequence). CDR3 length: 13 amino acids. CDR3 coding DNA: TGTGCCTGGAGTGTTGCGGGAGATTCACCCCTCCACTTT. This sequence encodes CAWSVAGDSPLHF.